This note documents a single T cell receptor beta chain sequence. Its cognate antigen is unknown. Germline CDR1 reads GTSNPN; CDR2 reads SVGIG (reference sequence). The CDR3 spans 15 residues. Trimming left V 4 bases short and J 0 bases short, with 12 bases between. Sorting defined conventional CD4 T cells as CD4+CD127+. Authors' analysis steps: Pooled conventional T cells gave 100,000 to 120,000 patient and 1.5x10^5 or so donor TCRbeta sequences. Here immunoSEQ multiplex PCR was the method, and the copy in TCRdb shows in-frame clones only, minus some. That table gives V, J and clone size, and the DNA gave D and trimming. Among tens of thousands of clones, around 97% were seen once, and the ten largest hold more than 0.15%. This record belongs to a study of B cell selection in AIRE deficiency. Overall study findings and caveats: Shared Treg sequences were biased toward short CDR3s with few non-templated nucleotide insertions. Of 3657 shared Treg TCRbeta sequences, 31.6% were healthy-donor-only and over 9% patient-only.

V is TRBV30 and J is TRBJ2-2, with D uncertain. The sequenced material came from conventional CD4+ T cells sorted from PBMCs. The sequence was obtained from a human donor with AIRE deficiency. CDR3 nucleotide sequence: TGTGCCTGGAAAATCGCCGGCTCGAACACCGGGGAGCTGTTTTTT. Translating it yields CAWKIAGSNTGELFF.